The rows below give T cell receptor beta chains drawn from one sample of a study of T-cell reconstitution after alpha-beta-depleted transplantation in children. TCRdb recomputed calls from the PCR reads with MiXCR, one row per CDR3 protein. The sample yields about 600,000 distinct CDR3 sequences, 10% to 15% seen once. The sequencing here drew on PBMCs, mostly from graft donor cells, taken 360 days after TCRalphabeta/CD19-depleted stem cell transplant. The receptors originated from a male patient younger than 18 who had a stem cell transplant for acute myeloid leukemia, so the T cells may come from the graft donor. CDR3s include the opening cysteine and the closing phenylalanine or tryptophan. Each record gives: J gene, D gene, V gene, clone size, CDR3 DNA, CDR3 protein. D genes are given only for firm matches. A clone size is listed for some rows: how often the clone was seen (once, few, many), or a class if it is expanded.

TRBJ1-1,-,TRBV20-1,few,TGCAGTGCTAGATCCTGGATGGGGAACACTGAAGCTTTCTTT,CSARSWMGNTEAFF
TRBJ2-1,TRBD2,TRBV3-1,many,TGTGCCAGCAGCCAAGCGGGACTAGCGGGAGTTAATGAGCAGTTCTTC,CASSQAGLAGVNEQFF
TRBJ2-5,TRBD1,TRBV3-1,few,TGTGCCAGCAGCTACCCTCCGGGACAGGCGACCCAAGAGACCCAGTACTTC,CASSYPPGQATQETQYF
TRBJ2-5,-,TRBV4-2,many,TGTGCCAGCAGCCAAGGGAGGGAAGAGACCCAGTACTTC,CASSQGREETQYF
TRBJ2-5,TRBD2,TRBV5-1,-,TGCGCCAGCAGCCGGTGGACTAGCGGGAGTCGAGAGACCCAGTACTTC,CASSRWTSGSRETQYF
TRBJ1-2,-,TRBV28,few,TGTGCCAGCCAGGCCCCTGGATGGGGCTACACCTTC,CASQAPGWGYTF
TRBJ2-3,TRBD2,TRBV4-2,few,TGTGCCAGCAGCCACCCTAGCGGGAGCCCCCTCAACACAGATACGCAGTATTTT,CASSHPSGSPLNTDTQYF
TRBJ2-1,TRBD2,TRBV5-6,many,TGTGCCAGCAGCTTGACCCTAGCGGGGGAGGCCTACAATGAGCAGTTCTTC,CASSLTLAGEAYNEQFF
TRBJ2-1,-,TRBV20-1,many,TGCAGTGCTAGCCTGGGGGGAGCCCCGGAGTTCTTC,CSASLGGAPEFF
TRBJ2-5,-,TRBV4-2,few,TGTGCCAGCAGCCCGTCACGAACAGGGAAAGCAGAGACCCAGTACTTC,CASSPSRTGKAETQYF
TRBJ2-7,-,TRBV6-2/TRBV6-3,-,TGTGCCAGCCGGGCGGGAAACCACGAGCAGTACTTC,CASRAGNHEQYF
TRBJ2-2,-,TRBV20-1,many,TGCAGTGCTCCCCAAGGGAACCCCCTGGCCGGGGAGCTGTTTTTT,CSAPQGNPLAGELFF
TRBJ2-5,TRBD1,TRBV20-1,few,TGCAGTGCTAAAATCCAGGGGGCGGGAGAGACCCAGTACTTC,CSAKIQGAGETQYF
TRBJ2-4,-,TRBV30,few,TGTGCCTGGAGTGTCCAAAACATTCAGTACTTC,CAWSVQNIQYF
TRBJ2-7,TRBD2,TRBV15,once,TGTGCCACCAGCAGAGAGGGCCTAGCGGGGGGAAGCTCCTACGAGCAGTACTTC,CATSREGLAGGSSYEQYF
TRBJ1-5,-,TRBV2,-,TGTGCCAGCAGTGGCGGGACGTACAATCAGCCCCAGCATTTT,CASSGGTYNQPQHF
TRBJ2-7,TRBD1,TRBV12-3/TRBV12-4,-,TGTGCCAGCACCGGCCGGGACAGGGGCGCCTATCTTTACGAGCAGTACTTC,CASTGRDRGAYLYEQYF
TRBJ1-2,TRBD1,TRBV14,few,TGTGCCAGCAGCCAAGTGGGGACAGGGTTTCCGTATGGCTACACCTTC,CASSQVGTGFPYGYTF
TRBJ2-1,-,TRBV10-3,many,TGTGCCATCAGTGGAACCACTAGGGACAATGAGCAGTTCTTC,CAISGTTRDNEQFF
TRBJ2-7,-,TRBV28,few,TGTGCCAGCAGTTTTTACCCGGACAGTCGGGGTACCTCCTACGAGCAGTACTTC,CASSFYPDSRGTSYEQYF
TRBJ2-1,-,TRBV7-6,few,TGTGCCAGCAGCTTAGGTCCTTCCGGTGGCAATGAGCAGTTCTTC,CASSLGPSGGNEQFF
TRBJ2-2,TRBD1,TRBV24-1,many,TGTGCCACCAGGCCAGGGGGCACCGGGGAGCTGTTTTTT,CATRPGGTGELFF
TRBJ2-5,-,TRBV4-3,-,TGCGCCAGCAGCCAAGAGGAAGGGAGTTTACAAGAGACCCAGTACTTC,CASSQEEGSLQETQYF
TRBJ2-5,-,TRBV29-1,many,TGCAGCGTTGAAGATCGCGGGCGCTGGGGGACCCAGTACTTC,CSVEDRGRWGTQYF
TRBJ1-6,TRBD1,TRBV12-3/TRBV12-4,-,TGTGCCAGCAGGGGCCGGGGACAGGGTGATTCACCCCTCCACTTT,CASRGRGQGDSPLHF
TRBJ2-1,TRBD2,TRBV9,-,TGTGCCAGCAGCGTAGACCCTAGCGGGAGTAGGAATGAGCAGTTCTTC,CASSVDPSGSRNEQFF
TRBJ2-5,-,TRBV10-3,-,TGTGCCATCAGTGCGGTCGAGGGGGAGACCCAGTACTTC,CAISAVEGETQYF
TRBJ1-1,-,TRBV7-2,many,TGTGCCAGCAGCTTAGCCGGCTGGCAGGGGAGACACACTGAAGCTTTCTTT,CASSLAGWQGRHTEAFF
TRBJ2-7,TRBD2,TRBV20-1,few,TGCAGTGCTCCGGGGACTAGCGGGATCCACGAGCAGTACTTC,CSAPGTSGIHEQYF
TRBJ2-1,TRBD2,TRBV6-2/TRBV6-3,-,TGTGCCAGCACCTTCCCGTGGGCTAGCGGCTACAATGAGCAGTTCTTC,CASTFPWASGYNEQFF
TRBJ2-3,TRBD2,TRBV18,-,TGTGCCAGCTCACCACGTAGAGCGGGAGGCTCACATGATACGCAGTATTTT,CASSPRRAGGSHDTQYF
TRBJ1-5,TRBD1,TRBV6-2/TRBV6-3,-,TGTGCCAGCAGTTACCGGGACAGTAAGTGGAGCAATCAGCCCCAGCATTTT,CASSYRDSKWSNQPQHF
TRBJ2-3,-,TRBV27,-,TGTGCCAGCAGTTTCTTCGGGGATACGCAGTATTTT,CASSFFGDTQYF
TRBJ1-3,-,TRBV7-9,-,TGTGCCAGCAGCTTACCTATTTCAGGCTCCTCTGGAAACACCATATATTTT,CASSLPISGSSGNTIYF
TRBJ2-7,-,TRBV20-1,many,TGCAGTGCTAGAGCGAGGCCCCGGTACGAGCAGTACTTC,CSARARPRYEQYF
TRBJ1-2,TRBD1,TRBV29-1,-,TGCAGCGTTGAACCCCCCAGACAGGGGCACTATGGCTACACCTTC,CSVEPPRQGHYGYTF
TRBJ2-3,-,TRBV28,many,TGTGCCAGCACCGTACCTAGTGGGCTCACAGATACGCAGTATTTT,CASTVPSGLTDTQYF
TRBJ2-3,TRBD2,TRBV20-1,many,TGCAGTGCTGGACTAGCGGGTGTAAGCACAGATACGCAGTATTTT,CSAGLAGVSTDTQYF
TRBJ2-7,-,TRBV29-1,-,TGCAGCGTTTTTTCAGGGCCCCCCGGTTTCTCCTACGAGCAGTACTTC,CSVFSGPPGFSYEQYF
TRBJ1-3,-,TRBV7-2,-,TGTGTCAGCAGCTTGGTGCAGACCATCTCTGGAAACACCATATATTTT,CVSSLVQTISGNTIYF
TRBJ1-1,TRBD1,TRBV28,many,TGTGCCAGCAGTCTGAGGACAGGGTGGGGAGCTTTCTTT,CASSLRTGWGAFF
TRBJ2-1,TRBD1,TRBV20-1,-,TGCAGTGCAACAACACAGGGGGCGCAAGGCCTACATGAGCAGTTCTTC,CSATTQGAQGLHEQFF
TRBJ2-7,-,TRBV20-1,many,TGCAGTGCTAGTCGGTCCTACGAGCAGTACTTC,CSASRSYEQYF
TRBJ1-2,TRBD1,TRBV29-1,many,TGCAGCGTTGAGGGTGACAGGGGGTCTTATGGCTACACCTTC,CSVEGDRGSYGYTF
TRBJ2-6,-,TRBV7-3,few,TGTGCCAGCAGCTTCTATACAGGGCCCTCTGGGGCCAACGTCCTGACTTTC,CASSFYTGPSGANVLTF
TRBJ2-7,-,TRBV18,few,TGTGCCAGCTCACCACCGCCAGGTGCCTACGAGCAGTACTTC,CASSPPPGAYEQYF
TRBJ2-7,TRBD2,TRBV28,few,TGTGCCAGCAGCGACCTCAGCGGGAGGATCGACGAGCAGTACTTC,CASSDLSGRIDEQYF
TRBJ2-5,-,TRBV21-1,-,TGTGCCAGCAGCTTCGGGGGGGGGAAAGAGACCCAGTACTTC,CASSFGGGKETQYF
TRBJ2-1,-,TRBV7-9,-,TGTGCCAGCAGCTTCCCCTCACGTCCGAATGAGCAGTTCTTC,CASSFPSRPNEQFF
TRBJ2-1,-,TRBV20-1,many,TGCAGTGCTAGAGATTCACGCTCCTACAATGAGCAGTTCTTC,CSARDSRSYNEQFF
TRBJ2-1,TRBD2,TRBV6-1,many,TGTGCCAGCGAGCGGCTAGCGGGTGGGAGTGGCAATGAGCAGTTCTTC,CASERLAGGSGNEQFF
TRBJ1-3,-,TRBV5-4,many,TGTGCCAGCAGCCTTAGGACGTCTTCTCACACCATATATTTT,CASSLRTSSHTIYF
TRBJ2-1,-,TRBV29-1,-,TGCAGCGTTGAAGATGGAGGGGACAAGAGTGGTGAGCAGTTCTTC,CSVEDGGDKSGEQFF
TRBJ1-5,TRBD1,TRBV18,-,TGTGCCAGCTCACTGGACAGGGGGCGCGTGGGCAATCAGCCCCAGCATTTT,CASSLDRGRVGNQPQHF
TRBJ2-5,-,TRBV20-1,few,TGCAGTGCTAGCCCGGCAGTCCAAGAGACCCAGTACTTC,CSASPAVQETQYF
TRBJ2-5,TRBD2,TRBV7-2,few,TGTGCCAGCAGCTTAGCTCCGGGACTAGCCCAAGAGACCCAGTACTTC,CASSLAPGLAQETQYF
TRBJ2-5,-,TRBV12-3/TRBV12-4,-,TGTGCCAGCAGTTTAAGGAGACGGACTCAAGAGACCCAGTACTTC,CASSLRRRTQETQYF
TRBJ2-1,-,TRBV9,-,TGTGCCACCTCTTCTCTAGACTCCTACAATGAGCAGTTCTTC,CATSSLDSYNEQFF
TRBJ2-1,TRBD2,TRBV11-3,few,TGTGCCAGCAGTACTGGACTAGCGGGACCGAATGAGCAGTTCTTC,CASSTGLAGPNEQFF